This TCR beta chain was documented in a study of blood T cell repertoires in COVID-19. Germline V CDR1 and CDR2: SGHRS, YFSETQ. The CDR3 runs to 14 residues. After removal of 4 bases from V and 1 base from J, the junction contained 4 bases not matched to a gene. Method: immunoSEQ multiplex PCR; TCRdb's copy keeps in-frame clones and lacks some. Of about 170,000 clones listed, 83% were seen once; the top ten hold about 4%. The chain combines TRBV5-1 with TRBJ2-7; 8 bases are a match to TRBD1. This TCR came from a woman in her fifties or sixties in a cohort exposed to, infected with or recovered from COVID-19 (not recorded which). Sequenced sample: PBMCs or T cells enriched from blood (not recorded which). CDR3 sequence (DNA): TGCGCCAGCAGCCATGGGACAGGTTCCTACGAGCAGTACTTC. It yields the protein CASSHGTGSYEQYF.